This T cell receptor (beta chain) was sequenced for a study of control samples from healthy donors and cancer patients (dated by TCRdb to 2018 to 2020). From the germline V gene (reference sequence), CDR1 is LNHDA and CDR2 is SQIVND. The CDR3 holds 14 amino acids from the cysteine to the phenylalanine. Of the read, only the CDR3 DNA is kept; its 42 bases are in frame from base 1. Germline trimming amounts to 7 bases on V and 7 bases on J, with 12 as the count of junction bases outside the gene matches. As to this clone: The clone's antigen remains unknown. No per-base quality is available; no much larger clone lies one base away.

Libraries were prepared through the immunoSEQ multiplex PCR assay. In TCRdb, the immuneACCESS table is reduced to in-frame sequences with V and J assigned. These tables do not hold every clone; where another copy was compared, an unresolved V gene accounts for under half, and the others remain unexplained. The sample contains 100,000 to 120,000 clones, 83% of them found a single time. The ten largest clones capture around 13% of the sample. This sequence uses TRBV19 and TRBJ1-2; 7 central nucleotides agree with TRBD1. This receptor was obtained from a woman aged 45 to 65 in good health. The sample was blood. CDR3 region: CASTPTGEVGGYTF. The DNA reads TGTGCCAGTACCCCCACAGGGGAAGTGGGTGGCTACACCTTC.